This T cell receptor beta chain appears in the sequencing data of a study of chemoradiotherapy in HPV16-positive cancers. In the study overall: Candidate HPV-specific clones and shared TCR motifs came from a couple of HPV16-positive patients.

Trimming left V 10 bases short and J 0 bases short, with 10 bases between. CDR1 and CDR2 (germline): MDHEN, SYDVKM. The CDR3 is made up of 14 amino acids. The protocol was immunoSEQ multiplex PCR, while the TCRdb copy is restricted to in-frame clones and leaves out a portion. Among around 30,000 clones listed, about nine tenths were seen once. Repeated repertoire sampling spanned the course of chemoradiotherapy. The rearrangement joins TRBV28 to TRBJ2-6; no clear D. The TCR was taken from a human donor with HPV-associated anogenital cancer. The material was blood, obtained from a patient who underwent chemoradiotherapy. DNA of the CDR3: TGTGCCACCTCTGAACCCTCTGGGGCCAACGTCCTGACTTTC. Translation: CATSEPSGANVLTF.